Shown below are 31 T cell receptor beta chains from a single sample sequenced in a study of CD8 T cells in ankylosing spondylitis. Broader study findings: Among TCR beta sequences, a motif of roughly 8 highly homologous variants appeared characteristic of ankylosing spondylitis blood.

TCRdb re-analysed the 5' RACE reads in MiXCR, keeping a single row per CDR3 protein. Here the sample spans about 800,000 distinct CDR3 sequences, about 10% being singletons. No cognate antigen is known for these TCRs. The specimen sequenced was blood, either unsorted or a sorted T cell fraction (not recorded which). These TCRs come from a male donor with ankylosing spondylitis.

This clonotype was counted a few times. The DNA for the CDR3 is TGCAGCGTTGTTACAGGAGGGCTAGCGGGAGGATCCGGGGAGCTGTTTTTT. Its protein is CSVVTGGLAGGSGELFF. The chain recombines TRBV29-1 with TRBJ2-2; 11 bases map to TRBD2. This CDR3 comprises 17 residues. CDR1 SQVTM and CDR2 ANQGSEA come from the germline V gene. Trimming cost V 4 bases and J 6 bases; bases outside gene matches: 13.

This chain joins TRBV7-2 and TRBJ2-3, with 7 bases identical to TRBD2. The CDR3 spans 14 residues. Germline values: CDR1 SGHTA, CDR2 FQGNSA. V gave up 4 bases and J gave up 2 bases; unmatched junction bases: 3. CDR3 in DNA: TGTGCCAGCAGCTCCAGCGGGGACACAGATACGCAGTATTTT. It yields the protein CASSSSGDTDTQYF. Drawing the rest from reference TRBV7-2 and TRBJ2-3, the complete variable domain is GAGVSQSPSNKVTEKGKDVELRCDPISGHTALYWYRQSLGQGLEFLIYFQGNSAPDKSGLPSDRFSAERTGGSVSTLTIQRTQQEDSAVYLCASSSSGDTDTQYFGPGTRLTVL.

In its sample, this clonotype was seen many times. The chain carries TRBV20-1 and TRBJ2-5; D is possibly TRBD1 (5 bases). This CDR3 has 14 residues. V lost 5 bases and J 4 bases, leaving 17 bases between the germline ends. Germline CDR1 is DFQATT and CDR2 is SNEGSKA (reference sequence). CDR3: CSALSPGKGETQYF. CDR3 DNA sequence: TGCAGTGCTCTGTCACCAGGGAAAGGAGAGACCCAGTACTTC.

This rearrangement joins TRBV20-1 to TRBJ1-2; D gene uncertain. The V gene lost 4 bases and the J gene lost 1 base, with 10 bases spanning the gap. CDR1 DFQATT and CDR2 SNEGSKA come from the germline V gene (reference sequence). The CDR3 is made up of 13 amino acids. The chain's CDR3 is CSATPALNYGYTF. CDR3 coding DNA: TGCAGTGCTACCCCTGCGCTTAACTATGGCTACACCTTC.

The chain is built from TRBV4-3 and TRBJ2-2; TRBD2 agrees at 8 bases. The junction had 11 bases not matched to a gene; V was cut back by 0 bases and J by 5 bases. The CDR3 runs 18 residues. Germline CDR1 reads LGHNA; CDR2 reads YSLEER. CDR3: CASSQEELVGGGTGELFF. The CDR3 DNA reads as TGCGCCAGCAGCCAAGAAGAGCTAGTGGGCGGGGGGACCGGGGAGCTGTTTTTT.

V is TRBV5-6 and J is TRBJ1-1; no clear D gene. V was clipped by 4 bases and J by 3 bases, with 13 bases between them. Germline CDR1 reads SGHDT; CDR2 reads YYEEEE. The CDR3 loop spans 14 amino acids. Written as DNA, the CDR3 is TGTGCCAGCAGCCCCGGGCGGTTGGACACTGAAGCTTTCTTT. Protein: CASSPGRLDTEAFF.

The chain employs TRBV7-8 and TRBJ1-2, with D uncertain. Germline V gene sequence: CDR1 SGHVS, CDR2 FQNEAQ. The CDR3 is 17 amino acids. The V and J ends lost 1 base and 0 bases respectively, with 15 bases between them. This CDR3 is CASSLVVGRTANYGYTF. The CDR3, as DNA: TGTGCCAGCAGCTTAGTTGTCGGACGGACCGCTAACTATGGCTACACCTTC.

This clonotype was detected only a few times. This CDR3 reads CASSEQDGRNEKLFF. CDR3 sequence (DNA): TGTGCCAGCAGTGAACAGGACGGACGGAATGAAAAACTGTTTTTT. The chain employs TRBV6-1 and TRBJ1-4, with D hard to call. In germline, CDR1 is MNHNS, CDR2 SASEGT. V lost 2 bases and J 5 bases, leaving 12 bases between the germline ends. The CDR3 spans 15 residues.

This clonotype was observed many times. This chain links TRBV29-1 with TRBJ1-1; a possible D gene is TRBD1 (5 bases). Trimming shortened V by 4 bases and J by 7 bases, and 10 bases separated the two germline ends. In germline, CDR1 is SQVTM, CDR2 ANQGSEA. The CDR3 has 11 residues. The CDR3, as DNA: TGCAGCGTTGGCCAGGGAATTGAAGCTTTCTTT. This encodes CSVGQGIEAFF.

The chain links TRBV20-1 to TRBJ2-1; D is perhaps TRBD2 (7 bases). Germline-derived CDR1 and CDR2 are DFQATT and SNEGSKA (reference sequence). Trimming shortened V by 0 bases and J by 6 bases, and 21 bases separated the two germline ends. The CDR3 runs 17 residues. The CDR3 nucleotides read TGCAGTGCTAGAGATCGGAGACTAGGGGGGGAATCCAATGAGCAGTTCTTC. Amino acid sequence: CSARDRRLGGESNEQFF.

This clonotype was observed a handful of times. The rearrangement joins TRBV7-2 to TRBJ1-1; 8 bases align to TRBD1. This CDR3 comprises 15 residues. The J segment lost 5 bases and the V segment lost 2 bases, leaving 7 bases of the junction unmatched. Germline values: CDR1 SGHTA, CDR2 FQGNSA. Here the CDR3 reads CASSLFGQGGTEAFF. CDR3 bases: TGTGCCAGCAGCTTATTCGGACAGGGAGGAACTGAAGCTTTCTTT.

This clonotype was observed a handful of times. This chain links TRBV20-1 with TRBJ2-5; 8 bases fit TRBD2. The ends lost 5 bases at V and 5 bases at J; junction bases unmatched: 7. Germline-derived CDR1 and CDR2 are DFQATT and SNEGSKA (reference sequence). The CDR3 runs to 13 residues. CDR3 in DNA: TGCAGTGCTGGACCGGGACTAGGGGAGACCCAGTACTTC. Its translation is CSAGPGLGETQYF.

The V call is TRBV7-2, the J call TRBJ2-1, with D unclear. The V gene's germline CDR1 is SGHTA and CDR2 FQGNSA. CDR3 length equals 14 residues. V lost 2 bases to trimming and J lost 5 bases, with 10 bases between them. CDR3 DNA sequence: TGTGCCAGCAGCTTAAGACTCCGGAACAATGAGCAGTTCTTC. Translating it yields CASSLRLRNNEQFF. Combining the CDR3 with reference TRBV7-2 and TRBJ2-1 gives the whole variable domain GAGVSQSPSNKVTEKGKDVELRCDPISGHTALYWYRQSLGQGLEFLIYFQGNSAPDKSGLPSDRFSAERTGGSVSTLTIQRTQQEDSAVYLCASSLRLRNNEQFFGPGTRLTVL.

This clonotype came up many times. V is TRBV24-1 and J is TRBJ2-3, with a weak D call TRBD2 (6 bases). This CDR3 is built from 15 residues. The germline CDR1 and CDR2 sequences are KGHDR and SFDVKD. V was trimmed by 3 bases and J by 0 bases, leaving 9 bases between them. The CDR3 reads CATSDPSASTDTQYF. The CDR3, as DNA: TGTGCCACCAGTGATCCTAGCGCGAGCACAGATACGCAGTATTTT.

The sample holds many counts of this clonotype. The rearrangement uses TRBV12-3 or TRBV12-4 and TRBJ2-5; no reliable D call. The CDR3 runs 13 residues. Trimming stripped 5 bases from V and 4 bases from J, with 11 bases between. CDR3 bases: TGTGCCAGCAGTCCACAGAGCACAGAGACCCAGTACTTC. Its protein product is CASSPQSTETQYF.

The rearrangement joins TRBV20-1 to TRBJ1-1, with 7 bases aligning to TRBD1. This CDR3 is built from 14 residues. Germline-derived CDR1 and CDR2 are DFQATT and SNEGSKA (reference sequence). V trimming: 5 bases; J trimming: 0 bases; junction bases outside the gene matches: 6. The CDR3 sequence is CSARRQGMNTEAFF. DNA for the CDR3: TGCAGTGCTCGCCGACAGGGAATGAACACTGAAGCTTTCTTT.

The sample holds a few counts of this clonotype. V and J are TRBV6-5 and TRBJ1-4, with TRBD1 as a possible D gene (5 bases). V lost 0 bases to trimming and J lost 4 bases, with 6 bases between them. The CDR3 spans 14 residues. CDR1 and CDR2 from the germline V gene are MNHEY and SVGAGI. CDR3 loop: CASSYSRGNEKLFF. The CDR3 DNA follows: TGTGCCAGCAGTTACTCAAGGGGTAATGAAAAACTGTTTTTT.

The chain uses TRBV7-2 and TRBJ1-2; no definite D call. This CDR3 region has 13 residues. Germline assignment: CDR1 SGHTA and CDR2 FQGNSA. Between the trimmed V and J ends, which lost 1 base and 7 bases, there was a span of 10 bases. The DNA for the CDR3 is TGTGCCAGCAGCTTAGAGATTAGCGGTGGCTACACCTTC. This codes for CASSLEISGGYTF.

This clonotype was seen ten or more times. V gene TRBV13 combines with J gene TRBJ2-7, with D hard to call. V lost 0 bases and J lost 3, with 6 bases in between. This CDR3 is built from 13 residues. CDR1 PRHDT and CDR2 FYEKMQ come from the germline V gene (reference sequence). The CDR3 bases are TGTGCCAGCAGCTTAGGCCCGGTCTACGAGCAGTACTTC. Its translation: CASSLGPVYEQYF.

This clonotype came up many times. The chain has TRBV5-1 and TRBJ2-7, with D tentatively TRBD2 (5 bases). V was clipped by 0 bases and J by 7 bases, with 17 bases between them. The CDR3 contains 15 residues. CDR1 is SGHRS and CDR2 is YFSETQ in the germline V gene. CDR3 sequence: CASSLEPGSSSEQYF. In DNA, the CDR3 is TGCGCCAGCAGCTTGGAGCCGGGGTCCTCATCGGAGCAGTACTTC.

This clonotype was counted many times. The chain combines TRBV5-1 with TRBJ1-2; 7 bases match TRBD1. V trimming: 3 bases; J trimming: 7 bases; junction bases outside the gene matches: 12. The germline gives CDR1 SGHRS, CDR2 YFSETQ. The CDR3 has 15 amino acids. CDR3 sequence: CASSSTSTGFGGYTF. Written as DNA, the CDR3 is TGCGCCAGCAGCTCCACATCGACAGGGTTCGGTGGCTACACCTTC.

This clonotype was detected ten times or more. V usage is TRBV10-3 and J usage is TRBJ1-1, with D tentatively TRBD1 (6 bases). The CDR3 has 14 residues. The V gene lost 2 bases and the J gene lost 7 bases, with 14 bases spanning the gap. CDR1 is ENHRY, CDR2 SYGVKD, per germline. The CDR3 coding sequence is TGTGCCATCAGTGAGGGAGGACAGCGAAATGAAGCTTTCTTT. Its protein product is CAISEGGQRNEAFF.

In its sample, this clonotype was seen many times. The chain has TRBV7-2 and TRBJ2-3; D unclear. The germline V gene has CDR1 SGHTA and CDR2 FQGNSA. Trimming removed 1 base from V and 2 bases from J, with 7 bases in between. This CDR3 has 14 amino acids. Here the CDR3 reads CASSLVRPTDTQYF. CDR3 sequence (DNA): TGTGCCAGCAGCTTAGTCAGGCCCACAGATACGCAGTATTTT.

This clonotype was detected many times. V usage is TRBV7-2 and J usage is TRBJ1-5; no reliable D call. V was clipped by 5 bases and J by 9 bases, with 14 bases between them. The CDR3 consists of 13 residues. Looked up from germline, CDR1 is SGHTA and CDR2 is FQGNSA. Here the CDR3 DNA reads TGTGCCAGCAGCACTGCCACGGAGCGGCCCCAGCATTTT. This codes for CASSTATERPQHF.

The rearrangement links TRBV7-8 to TRBJ1-2; no reliable D call. Trimming pared 1 base from V and 6 bases from J, leaving 12 bases between. Germline CDR1 reads SGHVS; CDR2 reads FQNEAQ. The CDR3 is made up of 14 amino acids. CDR3 amino acids: CASSLVALRNGYTF. The CDR3 nucleotides are TGTGCCAGCAGCTTAGTAGCCCTTAGGAATGGCTACACCTTC.

This clonotype was observed a handful of times. V gene TRBV6-1 combines with J gene TRBJ2-7; possible D gene TRBD1, 5 bases. In germline, CDR1 is MNHNS, CDR2 SASEGT. Trimming removed 6 bases at V and 3 bases at J, with 12 bases between. This CDR3 is 13 amino acids long. As DNA, the CDR3 is TGTGCCAGCAGCCCCCCAGGGCGCTACGAGCAGTACTTC. Protein product: CASSPPGRYEQYF.

This clonotype was seen many times. The chain uses TRBV6-1 and TRBJ2-2; D remains ambiguous. Germline V gives CDR1 MNHNS, CDR2 SASEGT. The CDR3 is 14 amino acids. V shed 10 bases and J shed 3 bases, with 15 bases lying between them. The CDR3 bases are TGTGCCACCTCCGGGCGTCGGGACACCGGGGAGCTGTTTTTT. This codes for CATSGRRDTGELFF.

This clonotype was found many times. The gene calls are TRBV12-3 or TRBV12-4 and TRBJ1-2, with D maybe TRBD1 (5 bases). Deletions cut 7 bases from V and 2 bases from J, with 8 bases between. The CDR3 consists of 12 residues. As DNA, the CDR3 is TGTGCCAGCACTCGGGACAACTATGGCTACACCTTC. It encodes CASTRDNYGYTF.

This clonotype has a handful of counts. J is TRBJ2-1 and V is TRBV5-1, with unresolved D. The CDR3 totals 13 residues. The ends were cut back, 2 bases at V and 4 bases at J, with 7 bases in the middle. Germline values: CDR1 SGHRS, CDR2 YFSETQ. In DNA form, the CDR3 reads TGCGCCAGCAGCTTACAACAGTACAATGAGCAGTTCTTC. Its protein product is CASSLQQYNEQFF.

This clonotype has just one count. V and J are TRBV20-1 and TRBJ2-5; D unclear. Germline CDR1 reads DFQATT; CDR2 reads SNEGSKA (reference sequence). The CDR3 consists of 10 residues. The DNA for the CDR3 is TGCAGAGCCTCCCGGGAGACCCAGTACTTC. Translating gives CRASRETQYF.

The sample holds many counts of this clonotype. CDR3 protein: CASRGTERYEQYF. The CDR3 region has the DNA TGTGCCAGCAGGGGAACAGAGAGGTACGAGCAGTACTTC. The V and J genes are TRBV7-2 and TRBJ2-7; D not resolved. This CDR3 is 13 amino acids long. Per the germline V gene, CDR1 is SGHTA and CDR2 is FQGNSA. V was cut by 6 bases and J by 4 bases, with 13 bases left in between. The entire variable domain, with the rest obtained from reference TRBV7-2 and TRBJ2-7, is as follows: GAGVSQSPSNKVTEKGKDVELRCDPISGHTALYWYRQSLGQGLEFLIYFQGNSAPDKSGLPSDRFSAERTGGSVSTLTIQRTQQEDSAVYLCASRGTERYEQYFGPGTRLTVT.